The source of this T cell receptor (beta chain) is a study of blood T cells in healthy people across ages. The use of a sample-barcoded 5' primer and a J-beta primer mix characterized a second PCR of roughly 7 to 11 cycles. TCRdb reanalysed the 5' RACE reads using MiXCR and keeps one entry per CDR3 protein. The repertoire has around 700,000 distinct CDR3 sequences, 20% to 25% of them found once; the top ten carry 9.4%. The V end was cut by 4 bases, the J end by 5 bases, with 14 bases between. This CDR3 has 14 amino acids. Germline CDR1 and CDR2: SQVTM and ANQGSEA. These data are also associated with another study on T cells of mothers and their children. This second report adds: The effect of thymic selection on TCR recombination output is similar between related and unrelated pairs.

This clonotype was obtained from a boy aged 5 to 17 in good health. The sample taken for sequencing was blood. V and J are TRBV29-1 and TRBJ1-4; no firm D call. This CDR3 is CSVAPPRGNEKLFF. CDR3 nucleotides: TGCAGCGTTGCACCTCCGCGAGGGAATGAAAAACTGTTTTTT.